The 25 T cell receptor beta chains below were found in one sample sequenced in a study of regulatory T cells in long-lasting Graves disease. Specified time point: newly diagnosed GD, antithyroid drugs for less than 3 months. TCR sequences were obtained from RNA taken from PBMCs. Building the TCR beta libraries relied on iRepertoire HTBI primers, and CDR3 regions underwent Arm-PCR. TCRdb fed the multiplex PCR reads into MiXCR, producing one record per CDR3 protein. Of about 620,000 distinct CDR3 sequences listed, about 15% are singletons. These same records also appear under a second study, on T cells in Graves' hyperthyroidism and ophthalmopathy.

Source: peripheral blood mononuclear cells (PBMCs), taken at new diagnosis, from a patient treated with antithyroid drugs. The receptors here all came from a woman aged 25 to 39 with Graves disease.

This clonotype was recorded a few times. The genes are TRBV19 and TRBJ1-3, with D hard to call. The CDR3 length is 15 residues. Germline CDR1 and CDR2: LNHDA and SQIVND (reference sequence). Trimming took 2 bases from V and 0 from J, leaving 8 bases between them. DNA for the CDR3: TGTGCCAGTAGTATACCGAGAAACTCTGGAAACACCATATATTTT. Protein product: CASSIPRNSGNTIYF. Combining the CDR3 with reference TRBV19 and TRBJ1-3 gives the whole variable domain DGGITQSPKYLFRKEGQNVTLSCEQNLNHDAMYWYRQDPGQGLRLIYYSQIVNDFQKGDIAEGYSVSREKKESFPLTVTSAQKNPTAFYLCASSIPRNSGNTIYFGEGSWLTVV.

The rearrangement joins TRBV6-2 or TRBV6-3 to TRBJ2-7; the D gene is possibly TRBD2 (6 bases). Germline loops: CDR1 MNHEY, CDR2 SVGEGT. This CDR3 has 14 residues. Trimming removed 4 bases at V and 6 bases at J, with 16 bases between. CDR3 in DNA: TGTGCCAGCAGTTGGGAGTCGGGGGTGCCCGAGCAGTACTTC. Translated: CASSWESGVPEQYF.

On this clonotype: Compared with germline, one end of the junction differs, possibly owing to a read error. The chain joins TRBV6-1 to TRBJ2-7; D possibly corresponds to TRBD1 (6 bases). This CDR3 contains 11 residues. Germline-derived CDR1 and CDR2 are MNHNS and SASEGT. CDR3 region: CASSPTGRIFF. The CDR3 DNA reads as TGTGCCAGCTCCCCGACAGGTCGGATCTTCTTC.

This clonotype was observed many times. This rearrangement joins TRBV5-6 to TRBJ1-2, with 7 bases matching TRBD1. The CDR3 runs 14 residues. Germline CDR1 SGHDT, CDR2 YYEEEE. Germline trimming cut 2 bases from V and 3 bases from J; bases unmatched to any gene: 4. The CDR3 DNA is TGTGCCAGCAGCTTCCCCGGACAGGACTATGGCTACACCTTC. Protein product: CASSFPGQDYGYTF.

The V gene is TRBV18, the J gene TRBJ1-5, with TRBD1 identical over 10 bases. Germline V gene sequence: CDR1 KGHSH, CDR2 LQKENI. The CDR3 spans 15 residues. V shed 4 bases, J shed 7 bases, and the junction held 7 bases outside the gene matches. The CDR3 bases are TGTGCCAGCTCACAGGACAGGGGGACCGGCCAGCCCCAGCATTTT. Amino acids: CASSQDRGTGQPQHF.

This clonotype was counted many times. The CDR3 is CASSEDLGHYNEQFF. The CDR3 coding sequence is TGTGCCAGCAGTGAGGATTTGGGTCACTACAATGAGCAGTTCTTC. The chain carries TRBV6-1 and TRBJ2-1; unclear D gene. CDR1 and CDR2 from the germline V gene are MNHNS and SASEGT. V was pared by 3 bases and J by 3 bases, with 12 bases between. This CDR3 comprises 15 residues.

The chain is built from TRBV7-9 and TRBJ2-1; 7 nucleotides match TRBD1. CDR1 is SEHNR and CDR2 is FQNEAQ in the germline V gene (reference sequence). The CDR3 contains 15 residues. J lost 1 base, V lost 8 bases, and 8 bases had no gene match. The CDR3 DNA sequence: TGTGCCAGCCGCTACGGGACAGCGTCCTACAATGAGCAGTTCTTC. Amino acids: CASRYGTASYNEQFF.

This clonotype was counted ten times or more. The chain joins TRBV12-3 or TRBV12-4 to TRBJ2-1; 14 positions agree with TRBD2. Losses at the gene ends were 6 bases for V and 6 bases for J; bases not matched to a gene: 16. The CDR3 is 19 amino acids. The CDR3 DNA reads TGTGCCAGCAGCTTAAGGGCCGTAGGGACTAGCGGGAGACTCAATGAGCAGTTCTTC. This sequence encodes CASSLRAVGTSGRLNEQFF.

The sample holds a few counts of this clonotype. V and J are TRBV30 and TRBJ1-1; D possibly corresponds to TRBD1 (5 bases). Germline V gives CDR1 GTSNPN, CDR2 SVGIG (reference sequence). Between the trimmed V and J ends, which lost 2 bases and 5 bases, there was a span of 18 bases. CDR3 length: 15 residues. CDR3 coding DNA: TGTGCCTGGAGTCCCAACGAAGAGGGGTGGACTGAAGCTTTCTTT. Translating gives CAWSPNEEGWTEAFF.

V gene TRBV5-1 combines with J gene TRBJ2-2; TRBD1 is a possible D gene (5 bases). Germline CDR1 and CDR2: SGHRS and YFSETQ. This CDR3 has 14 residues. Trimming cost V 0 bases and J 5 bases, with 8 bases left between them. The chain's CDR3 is CASSLDRMTGELFF. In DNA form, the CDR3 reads TGCGCCAGCAGCTTGGACAGGATGACCGGGGAGCTGTTTTTT.

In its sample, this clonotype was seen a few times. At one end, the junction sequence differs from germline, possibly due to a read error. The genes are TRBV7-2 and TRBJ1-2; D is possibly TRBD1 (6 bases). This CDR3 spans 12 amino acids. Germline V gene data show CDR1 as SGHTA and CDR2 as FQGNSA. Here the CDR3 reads CASSLDRERISF. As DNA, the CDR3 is TGTGCCAGCAGCTTAGACAGGGAGCGTATCTCCTTC.

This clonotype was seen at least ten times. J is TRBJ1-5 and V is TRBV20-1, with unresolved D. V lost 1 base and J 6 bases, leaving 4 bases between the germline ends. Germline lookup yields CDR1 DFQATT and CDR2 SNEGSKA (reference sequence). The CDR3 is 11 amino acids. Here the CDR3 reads CSARASQPQHF. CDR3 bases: TGCAGTGCTAGAGCATCTCAGCCCCAGCATTTT.

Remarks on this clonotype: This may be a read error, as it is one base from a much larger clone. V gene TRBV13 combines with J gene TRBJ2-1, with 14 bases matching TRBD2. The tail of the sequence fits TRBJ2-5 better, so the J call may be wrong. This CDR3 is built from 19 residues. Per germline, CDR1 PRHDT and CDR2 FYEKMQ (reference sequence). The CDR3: CASSKWGLAGEASEETQYF. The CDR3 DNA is TGTGCCAGCAGCAAGTGGGGACTAGCGGGAGAGGCGTCAGAGGAGACCCAGTACTTC.

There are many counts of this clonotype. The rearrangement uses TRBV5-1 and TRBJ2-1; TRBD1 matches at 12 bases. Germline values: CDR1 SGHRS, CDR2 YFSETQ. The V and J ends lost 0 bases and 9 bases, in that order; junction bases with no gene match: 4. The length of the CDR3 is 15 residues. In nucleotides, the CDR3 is TGCGCCAGCAGCTTGGGGGACAGGGGGCGGAGTGAGCAGTTCTTC. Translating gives CASSLGDRGRSEQFF.

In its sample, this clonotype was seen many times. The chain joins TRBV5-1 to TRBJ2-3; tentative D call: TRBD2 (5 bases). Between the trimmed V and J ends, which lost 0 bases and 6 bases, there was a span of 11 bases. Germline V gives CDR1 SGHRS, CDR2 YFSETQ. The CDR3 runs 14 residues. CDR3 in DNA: TGCGCCAGCAGCTTGGAAGGACTGACTGATACGCAGTATTTT. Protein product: CASSLEGLTDTQYF.

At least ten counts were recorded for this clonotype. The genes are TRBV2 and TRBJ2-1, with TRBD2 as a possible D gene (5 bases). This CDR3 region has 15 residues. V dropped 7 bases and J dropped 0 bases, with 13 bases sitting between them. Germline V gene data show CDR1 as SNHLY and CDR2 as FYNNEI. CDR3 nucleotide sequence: TGTGCCAGCACTTTGGACTCGGGCTCCTACAATGAGCAGTTCTTC. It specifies CASTLDSGSYNEQFF.

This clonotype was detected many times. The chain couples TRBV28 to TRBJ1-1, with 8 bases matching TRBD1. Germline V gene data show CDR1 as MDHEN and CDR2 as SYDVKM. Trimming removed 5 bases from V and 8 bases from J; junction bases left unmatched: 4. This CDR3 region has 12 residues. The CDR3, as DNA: TGTGCCAGCAGTCCCAGGGGGCGGGAAGCTTTCTTT. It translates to CASSPRGREAFF.

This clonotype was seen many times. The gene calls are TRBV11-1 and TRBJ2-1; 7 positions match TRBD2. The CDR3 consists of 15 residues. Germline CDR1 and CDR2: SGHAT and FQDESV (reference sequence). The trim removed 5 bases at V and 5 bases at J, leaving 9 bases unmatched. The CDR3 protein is CASSPWGGSHNEQFF. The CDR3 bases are TGTGCCAGCAGCCCTTGGGGCGGGAGCCACAATGAGCAGTTCTTC. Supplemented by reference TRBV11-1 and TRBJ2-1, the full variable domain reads EAEVAQSPRYKITEKSQAVAFWCDPISGHATLYWYRQILGQGPELLVQFQDESVVDDSQLPKDRFSAERLKGVDSTLKIQPAELGDSAMYLCASSPWGGSHNEQFFGPGTRLTVL.

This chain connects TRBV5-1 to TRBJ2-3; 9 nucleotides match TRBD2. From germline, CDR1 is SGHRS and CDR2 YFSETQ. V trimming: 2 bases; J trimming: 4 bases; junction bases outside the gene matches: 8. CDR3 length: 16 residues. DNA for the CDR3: TGCGCCAGCAGCTTTGTGCGGGGGGGCTCTGCAGATACGCAGTATTTT. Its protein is CASSFVRGGSADTQYF.

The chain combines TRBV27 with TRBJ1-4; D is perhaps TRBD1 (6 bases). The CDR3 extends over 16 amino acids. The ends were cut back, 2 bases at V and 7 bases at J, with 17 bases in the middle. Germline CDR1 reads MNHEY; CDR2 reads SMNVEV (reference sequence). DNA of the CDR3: TGTGCCAGCAGTTTACAAGGGTTGGCAGGGGTTGAAAAACTGTTTTTT. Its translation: CASSLQGLAGVEKLFF.

CDR3 in DNA: TGTGCCAGCAGCTTCGGATTCGAACGAGATACGCAGTATTTT. This gives the protein CASSFGFERDTQYF. The chain recombines TRBV7-8 with TRBJ2-3; D is ambiguous. The V end lost 3 bases, the J end lost 5 bases, and 12 bases lay between the germline ends. CDR3 length: 14 residues. Germline V gene lookup returns CDR1 SGHVS and CDR2 FQNEAQ.

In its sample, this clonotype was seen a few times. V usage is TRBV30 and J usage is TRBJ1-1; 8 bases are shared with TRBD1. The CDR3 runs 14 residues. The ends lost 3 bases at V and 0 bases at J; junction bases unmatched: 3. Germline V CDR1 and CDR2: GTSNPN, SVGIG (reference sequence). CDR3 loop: CAWSTGGLNTEAFF. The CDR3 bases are TGTGCCTGGAGCACAGGGGGGCTGAACACTGAAGCTTTCTTT. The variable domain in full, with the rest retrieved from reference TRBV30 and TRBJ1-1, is SQTIHQWPATLVQPVGSPLSLECTVEGTSNPNLYWYRQAAGRGLQLLFYSVGIGQISSEVPQNLSASRPQDRQFILSSKKLLLSDSGFYLCAWSTGGLNTEAFFGQGTRLTVV.

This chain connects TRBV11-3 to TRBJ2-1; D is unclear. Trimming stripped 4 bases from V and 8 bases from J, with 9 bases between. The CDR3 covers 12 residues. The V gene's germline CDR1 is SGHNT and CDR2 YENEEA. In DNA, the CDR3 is TGTGCCAGCAGCTATGACATCGATGAGCAGTTCTTC. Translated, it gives CASSYDIDEQFF.

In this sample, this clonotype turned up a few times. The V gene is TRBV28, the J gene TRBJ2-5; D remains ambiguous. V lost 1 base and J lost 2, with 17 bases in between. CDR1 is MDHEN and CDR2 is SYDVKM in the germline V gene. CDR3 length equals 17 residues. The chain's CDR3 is CASSLSPDPGRQETQYF. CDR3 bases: TGTGCCAGCAGTTTATCCCCTGACCCGGGCCGACAAGAGACCCAGTACTTC. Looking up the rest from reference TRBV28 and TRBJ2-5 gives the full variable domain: DVKVTQSSRYLVKRTGEKVFLECVQDMDHENMFWYRQDPGLGLRLIYFSYDVKMKEKGDIPEGYSVSREKKERFSLILESASTNQTSMYLCASSLSPDPGRQETQYFGPGTRLLVL.

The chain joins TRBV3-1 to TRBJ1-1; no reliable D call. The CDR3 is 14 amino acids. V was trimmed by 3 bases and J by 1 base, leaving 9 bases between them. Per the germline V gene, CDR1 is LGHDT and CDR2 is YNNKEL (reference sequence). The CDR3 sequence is CASSQSRRNTEAFF. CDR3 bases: TGTGCCAGCAGCCAGTCACGTAGGAACACTGAAGCTTTCTTT.